This TCR beta chain is drawn from a study of blood T cell repertoires in COVID-19. Turning to this clone: The sample contains more than one DNA sequence encoding this CDR3.

This CDR3 is built from 14 residues. V trimming: 5 bases; J trimming: 6 bases; junction bases outside the gene matches: 4. From germline, CDR1 is SGHTA and CDR2 FQGNSA. Method: immunoSEQ multiplex PCR; TCRdb's copy keeps in-frame clones and lacks some. The data hold around 500,000 clones, with around 85% observed a single time. This receptor was identified in a woman aged 60-70 years who had recovered from COVID-19. The sample comprised PBMCs or T cells enriched from blood (not recorded which). This chain links TRBV7-2 with TRBJ1-5; the match to TRBD1 covers 10 bases. CDR3 residues: CASSDRDRGQPQHF. CDR3 sequence (DNA): TGTGCCAGCAGCGACCGGGACAGGGGTCAGCCCCAGCATTTT.